Below, 5 T cell receptor beta chains from the same sample are listed, as sequenced in a study of T cell repertoires in cytomegalovirus infection. Their antigens are not known. TCRdb fed the reads into MiXCR, producing one record per CDR3 protein. This table holds approximately 910,000 distinct CDR3 sequences, 30% to 40% found once. Material: cultured CD8+ T cells from PBMCs, obtained from culture after CMV antigen stimulation. These receptors originate from a human donor in good health (CMV status not recorded). Some clones in this sample may be carry-over from other donors' samples.

J is TRBJ1-4 and V is TRBV4-1; 7 positions agree with TRBD1. The J segment lost 7 bases and the V segment lost 7 bases, leaving 6 bases of the junction unmatched. Germline V gene lookup returns CDR1 MGHRA and CDR2 YSYEKL. The CDR3 is made up of 13 amino acids. CDR3 protein: CASTGTAAEKLFF. The DNA for the CDR3 is TGCGCCAGCACCGGGACAGCCGCTGAAAAACTGTTTTTT.

This clonotype was seen many times. The chain uses TRBV20-1 and TRBJ2-5; 15 bases agree with TRBD2. V shed 2 bases and J 6 bases; nucleotides not matched to a gene: 7. The CDR3 runs to 16 residues. Looked up from germline, CDR1 is DFQATT and CDR2 is SNEGSKA (reference sequence). As DNA, the CDR3 is TGCAGTGCTAGATACGGACTAGCGGGGGGGGTAAAGACCCAGTACTTC. This encodes CSARYGLAGGVKTQYF.

This clonotype was counted only a few times. This chain links TRBV2 with TRBJ2-3, with a possible D match to TRBD1 (6 bases). The CDR3 sequence is 17 residues long. Trimming stripped 0 bases from V and 2 bases from J, with 15 bases between. Germline values: CDR1 SNHLY, CDR2 FYNNEI. The chain's CDR3 is CASSEAQGALDTDTQYF. The CDR3, as DNA: TGTGCCAGCAGTGAAGCACAGGGCGCCTTGGACACAGATACGCAGTATTTT.

In this sample, this clonotype turned up many times. V and J are TRBV7-2 and TRBJ1-4; 9 bases are a match to TRBD1. Germline trimming cut 3 bases from V and 8 bases from J; bases unmatched to any gene: 7. Looked up from germline, CDR1 is SGHTA and CDR2 is FQGNSA. CDR3 length: 15 amino acids. CDR3: CASSFTGTGWEKLFF. The CDR3, as DNA: TGTGCCAGCAGCTTTACCGGGACAGGGTGGGAAAAACTGTTTTTT.

This clonotype appeared many times. This sequence joins TRBV7-8 and TRBJ2-7, with D possibly TRBD1 on 6 matching bases. The CDR3 runs to 14 residues. V was shortened by 2 bases and J by 3 bases, with 11 bases between the two germline ends. CDR1 and CDR2 from the germline V gene are SGHVS and FQNEAQ. The CDR3 spells CASSLYGRGYEQYV. CDR3 bases: TGTGCCAGCAGCTTATATGGCAGGGGCTACGAGCAGTACGTC.